This is a list of T cell receptor beta chains from one sample in a study of patients and donors after allogeneic stem cell transplantation. TCRdb re-called the RT-PCR reads with MiXCR, one entry per CDR3 protein. The top ten clones hold around a tenth of a sample with 200,000 to 250,000 distinct CDR3 sequences, over 12% of them seen once. Sequencing was carried out using blood, either unsorted or a sorted T cell fraction (not recorded which). These receptors came from a human donor who was either an allogeneic HSCT recipient or a stem cell or donor lymphocyte infusion donor (not recorded which). It is not recorded whose cells these are; they may come from a transplant donor. The CDR3 runs from the conserved cysteine through the conserved F or W. Each record gives: J gene, D gene, clone size, V gene, CDR3 protein, CDR3 DNA. The D gene is left open where the match is weak. Clone size is shown for a subset of rows, as once, few, many or a class of expanded clone.

J: TRBJ2-3
D: TRBD2
size: few
V: TRBV25-1
CDR3: CASSAPSGRAMTQYF
DNA: TGTGCCAGCAGTGCCCCTAGCGGGAGGGCCATGACGCAGTATTTT

J: TRBJ2-3
D: .
size: few
V: TRBV5-1
CDR3: CASSDVRGRVDTQYF
DNA: TGCGCCAGCAGCGATGTTCGGGGGCGTGTAGATACGCAGTATTTT

J: TRBJ1-1
D: TRBD1
size: .
V: TRBV7-3
CDR3: CASSLTSRTGGTEAFF
DNA: TGTGCCAGCAGCTTAACTAGCCGGACAGGGGGCACTGAAGCTTTCTTT

J: TRBJ1-4
D: TRBD1
size: .
V: TRBV5-1
CDR3: CASSMTGSEEKLFF
DNA: TGCGCCAGCAGCATGACAGGGAGCGAGGAAAAACTGTTTTTT

J: TRBJ1-4
D: .
size: many
V: TRBV5-1
CDR3: CASSLGWGGNEKLFF
DNA: TGCGCCAGCAGCTTGGGATGGGGAGGCAATGAAAAACTGTTTTTT

J: TRBJ1-6
D: .
size: few
V: TRBV7-2
CDR3: CASSSSSVPPAYSPLHF
DNA: TGTGCCAGCAGCTCCTCCTCAGTCCCCCCGGCGTATTCACCCCTCCACTTT

J: TRBJ1-5
D: .
size: .
V: TRBV11-2
CDR3: CASSLLASGNQPQHF
DNA: TGTGCCAGCAGCTTATTAGCCTCGGGCAATCAGCCCCAGCATTTT

J: TRBJ1-4
D: TRBD1
size: .
V: TRBV30
CDR3: CAWSPGGLGEKLFF
DNA: TGTGCCTGGAGCCCAGGGGGCTTGGGTGAAAAACTGTTTTTT

J: TRBJ2-7
D: .
size: few
V: TRBV11-2
CDR3: CASSLGAEAEQYF
DNA: TGTGCCAGCAGCTTAGGCGCCGAGGCCGAGCAGTACTTC

J: TRBJ2-1
D: TRBD2
size: many
V: TRBV5-6
CDR3: CASSSLPTSGSSGEQFF
DNA: TGTGCCAGCAGTTCTCTTCCAACTAGCGGGAGTTCAGGAGAGCAGTTCTTC

J: TRBJ2-6
D: .
size: many
V: TRBV7-3
CDR3: CASSLGPAGANVLTF
DNA: TGTGCCAGCAGCTTAGGTCCAGCGGGGGCCAACGTCCTGACTTTC

J: TRBJ2-5
D: .
size: many
V: TRBV7-9
CDR3: CASSLANSETQYF
DNA: TGTGCCAGCAGCTTAGCAAATTCGGAGACCCAGTACTTC

J: TRBJ2-5
D: .
size: .
V: TRBV5-1
CDR3: CASSMRGLPETQYF
DNA: TGCGCCAGCAGCATGCGGGGGCTCCCGGAGACCCAGTACTTC

J: TRBJ1-4
D: .
size: .
V: TRBV30
CDR3: CAWSGRETNEKLFF
DNA: TGTGCCTGGAGTGGCCGGGAAACTAATGAAAAACTGTTTTTT

J: TRBJ2-7
D: .
size: .
V: TRBV30
CDR3: CAWTAGTYEQYF
DNA: TGTGCCTGGACTGCCGGGACTTACGAGCAGTACTTC

J: TRBJ2-6
D: .
size: .
V: TRBV12-3/TRBV12-4
CDR3: CASSLSVSGANVLTF
DNA: TGTGCCAGCAGTTTAAGTGTGTCTGGGGCCAACGTCCTGACTTTC

J: TRBJ1-1
D: .
size: few
V: TRBV6-1
CDR3: CASRLGRLTEAFF
DNA: TGTGCCAGCAGATTAGGACGGCTCACTGAAGCTTTCTTT

J: TRBJ1-2
D: .
size: .
V: TRBV20-1
CDR3: CSARADGYGYTF
DNA: TGCAGTGCTAGAGCGGACGGCTATGGCTACACCTTC

J: TRBJ1-5
D: TRBD1
size: few
V: TRBV12-3/TRBV12-4
CDR3: CASSGQGGESNQPQHF
DNA: TGTGCCAGCAGTGGGCAGGGGGGGGAGAGCAATCAGCCCCAGCATTTT

J: TRBJ2-3
D: .
size: few
V: TRBV6-4
CDR3: CASSEQPTDTQYF
DNA: TGTGCCAGCAGTGAGCAGCCCACAGATACGCAGTATTTT

J: TRBJ2-2
D: .
size: .
V: TRBV5-4
CDR3: CASSPTRALVSKVGELFF
DNA: TGTGCCAGCAGCCCGACACGCGCGTTGGTCTCAAAGGTCGGGGAGCTGTTTTTT

J: TRBJ2-1
D: TRBD2
size: .
V: TRBV20-1
CDR3: CSARTATSGGHNEQFF
DNA: TGCAGTGCTCGTACCGCGACTAGCGGGGGTCACAATGAGCAGTTCTTC

J: TRBJ1-6
D: TRBD1
size: many
V: TRBV6-1
CDR3: CASSGRQGDSPLHF
DNA: TGTGCCAGCAGTGGGAGACAGGGAGACTCACCCCTCCACTTT

J: TRBJ2-4
D: TRBD2
size: .
V: TRBV6-2/TRBV6-3
CDR3: CASSYRASSGTTPTAKNIQYF
DNA: TGTGCCAGCAGTTACAGGGCCTCCTCCGGGACTACCCCAACAGCCAAAAACATTCAGTACTTC

J: TRBJ2-1
D: TRBD2
size: few
V: TRBV3-1
CDR3: CASSHGLAAGTGHNEQFF
DNA: TGTGCCAGCAGCCATGGACTAGCGGCCGGCACTGGCCACAATGAGCAGTTCTTC

J: TRBJ2-6
D: TRBD2
size: many
V: TRBV7-8
CDR3: CASSLSGGGSSGANVLTF
DNA: TGTGCCAGCAGCTTGTCGGGAGGCGGATCCTCTGGGGCCAACGTCCTGACTTTC

J: TRBJ2-7
D: TRBD2
size: many
V: TRBV20-1
CDR3: CSARDVPSGGVAKSYEQYF
DNA: TGCAGTGCTAGAGATGTGCCTAGCGGGGGGGTAGCGAAATCCTACGAGCAGTACTTC

J: TRBJ1-4
D: .
size: many
V: TRBV7-8
CDR3: CASSSPREKLFF
DNA: TGTGCCAGCAGCTCTCCCAGGGAAAAACTGTTTTTT

J: TRBJ2-7
D: TRBD1
size: few
V: TRBV5-1
CDR3: CASSPGTATYEQYF
DNA: TGCGCCAGCAGCCCGGGGACAGCCACCTACGAGCAGTACTTC

J: TRBJ2-1
D: TRBD2
size: .
V: TRBV4-2
CDR3: CASSQEPGGAHEQFF
DNA: TGTGCCAGCAGCCAAGAGCCCGGGGGGGCCCATGAGCAGTTCTTC

J: TRBJ2-4
D: .
size: many
V: TRBV4-1
CDR3: CASSSHNVGVNIQYF
DNA: TGCGCCAGCAGCTCCCATAACGTGGGGGTAAACATTCAGTACTTC

J: TRBJ2-1
D: .
size: few
V: TRBV5-4
CDR3: CASSFGRDLEVYEQFF
DNA: TGTGCCAGCAGCTTCGGCCGGGACTTAGAGGTTTATGAGCAGTTCTTC

J: TRBJ2-3
D: TRBD2
size: few
V: TRBV6-1
CDR3: CANRLAGGVADTQYF
DNA: TGTGCCAATAGACTAGCGGGAGGGGTCGCAGATACGCAGTATTTT

J: TRBJ1-5
D: .
size: few
V: TRBV28
CDR3: CASRLIGSNQPQHF
DNA: TGTGCCAGCAGGCTAATCGGAAGCAATCAGCCCCAGCATTTT

J: TRBJ1-2
D: .
size: .
V: TRBV6-5
CDR3: CASSYRGGYGYTF
DNA: TGTGCCAGCAGTTATCGGGGGGGCTATGGCTACACCTTC

J: TRBJ2-7
D: TRBD2
size: few
V: TRBV6-1
CDR3: CASNRGGAGYEQYF
DNA: TGTGCCAGCAACCGGGGGGGCGCCGGCTACGAGCAGTACTTC

J: TRBJ1-5
D: .
size: .
V: TRBV6-1
CDR3: CASSEWGGSNQPQHF
DNA: TGTGCCAGCAGTGAATGGGGGGGTAGCAATCAGCCCCAGCATTTT

J: TRBJ2-7
D: TRBD1
size: .
V: TRBV18
CDR3: CASSQDRGPDEQYF
DNA: TGTGCCAGCTCACAGGACAGGGGGCCGGACGAGCAGTACTTC

J: TRBJ1-5
D: .
size: many
V: TRBV3-1
CDR3: CASSQQGQPQHF
DNA: TGTGCCAGCAGCCAACAGGGCCAGCCCCAGCATTTT

J: TRBJ2-4
D: .
size: .
V: TRBV5-6
CDR3: CASSLDRSNIQYF
DNA: TGTGCCAGCAGCTTGGATCGCTCCAACATTCAGTACTTC

J: TRBJ2-7
D: .
size: .
V: TRBV2
CDR3: CASSRDAGTYEQYF
DNA: TGTGCCAGCAGCCGGGACGCAGGAACCTACGAGCAGTACTTC

J: TRBJ2-3
D: .
size: many
V: TRBV5-1
CDR3: CATMGTYTDTQYF
DNA: TGCGCCACCATGGGGACTTACACAGATACGCAGTATTTT

J: TRBJ2-1
D: .
size: few
V: TRBV14
CDR3: CASSTGLFYNEQFF
DNA: TGTGCCAGCAGCACCGGGTTATTCTACAATGAGCAGTTCTTC

J: TRBJ1-5
D: .
size: many
V: TRBV9
CDR3: CASSVGQSNQPQHF
DNA: TGTGCCAGCAGCGTAGGTCAGAGCAATCAGCCCCAGCATTTT

J: TRBJ1-2
D: .
size: many
V: TRBV24-1
CDR3: CATSVSGVDGYTF
DNA: TGTGCCACCAGTGTTTCGGGGGTAGATGGCTACACCTTC

J: TRBJ1-4
D: .
size: few
V: TRBV20-1
CDR3: CSAGRGFGRRRIEKLFF
DNA: TGCAGTGCTGGACGGGGTTTCGGCCGTCGACGGATCGAAAAACTGTTTTTT

J: TRBJ1-1
D: TRBD1
size: many
V: TRBV4-1
CDR3: CASSQDNGEGAQNTEAFF
DNA: TGCGCCAGCAGCCAAGATAATGGCGAGGGGGCGCAGAACACTGAAGCTTTCTTT

J: TRBJ2-5
D: .
size: few
V: TRBV20-1
CDR3: CSARDGGNQETQYF
DNA: TGCAGTGCTAGAGATGGGGGCAACCAAGAGACCCAGTACTTC